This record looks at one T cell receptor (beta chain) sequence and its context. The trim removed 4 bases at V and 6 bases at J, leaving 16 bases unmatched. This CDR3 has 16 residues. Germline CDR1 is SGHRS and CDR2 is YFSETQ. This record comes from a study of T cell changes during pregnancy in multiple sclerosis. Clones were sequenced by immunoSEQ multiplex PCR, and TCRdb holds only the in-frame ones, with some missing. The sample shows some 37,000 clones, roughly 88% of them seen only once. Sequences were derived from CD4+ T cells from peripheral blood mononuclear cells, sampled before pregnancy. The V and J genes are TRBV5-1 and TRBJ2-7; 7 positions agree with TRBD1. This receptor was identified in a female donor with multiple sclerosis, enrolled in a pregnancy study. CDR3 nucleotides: TGCGCCAGCAGCGTTGTAACAGGGGAAAAGAATGGCGAGCAGTACTTC. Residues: CASSVVTGEKNGEQYF.